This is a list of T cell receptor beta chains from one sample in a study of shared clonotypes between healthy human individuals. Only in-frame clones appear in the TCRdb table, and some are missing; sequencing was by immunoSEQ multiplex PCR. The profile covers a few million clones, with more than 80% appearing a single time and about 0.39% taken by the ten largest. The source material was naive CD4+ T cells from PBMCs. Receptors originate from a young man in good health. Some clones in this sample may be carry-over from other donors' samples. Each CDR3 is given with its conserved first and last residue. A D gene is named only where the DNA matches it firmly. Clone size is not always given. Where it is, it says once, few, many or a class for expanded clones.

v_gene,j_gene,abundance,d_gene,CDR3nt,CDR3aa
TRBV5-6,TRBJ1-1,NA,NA,TGTGCCAGCAGCTTGTCGGGACTAGGGAACACTGAAGCTTTCTTT,CASSLSGLGNTEAFF
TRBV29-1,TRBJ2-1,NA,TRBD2,TGCAGCGTTGCCCAGGCGGGAGCCACTGATAATGAGCAGTTCTTC,CSVAQAGATDNEQFF
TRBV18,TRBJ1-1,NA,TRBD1,TGTGCCAGCTCACCTCAAACAGGGGAGGGACGGGACACTGAAGCTTTCTTT,CASSPQTGEGRDTEAFF
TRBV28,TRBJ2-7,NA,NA,TGTGCCAGCAGCTCAGGTCGGGGTGGTTCCTACGAGCAGTACTTC,CASSSGRGGSYEQYF
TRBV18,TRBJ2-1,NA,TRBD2,TGTGCCAGCTCACTGTTTCGACTAGCGGGAGATGGCAATGAGCAGTTCTTC,CASSLFRLAGDGNEQFF
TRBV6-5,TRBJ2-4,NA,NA,TGTGCCAGCAGTTACTCTCATGGGGCCAAAAACATTCAGTACTTC,CASSYSHGAKNIQYF
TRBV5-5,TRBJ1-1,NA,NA,TGTGCCAGCAGCTCATTCAGGGGACTAGACACTGAAGCTTTCTTT,CASSSFRGLDTEAFF
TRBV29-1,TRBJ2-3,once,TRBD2,TGCAGCGTTGATAGCGGGAGGGCCCTCAGCACAGATACGCAGTATTTT,CSVDSGRALSTDTQYF
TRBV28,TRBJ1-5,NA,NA,TGTGCCAGCCCCGACAGTGATCAGCCCCAGCATTTT,CASPDSDQPQHF
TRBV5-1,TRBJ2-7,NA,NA,TGCGCCAGCAGCTTGGCCATGGGGGGCGCATTCTACGAGCAGTACTTC,CASSLAMGGAFYEQYF
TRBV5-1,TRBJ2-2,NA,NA,TGCGCCAGCAGCTTGGGGCCTTCTGGGCAGCCTGGTGCCGGGGAGCTGTTTTTT,CASSLGPSGQPGAGELFF
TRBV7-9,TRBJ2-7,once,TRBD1,TGTGCCAGCAGCCATTCCCGTGCCCAGGGGGTAGACGAGCAGTACTTC,CASSHSRAQGVDEQYF
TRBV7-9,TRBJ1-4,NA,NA,TGTGCCAGCAGCTTGCCGCTCTATCGGGAGGGAGGGGAAAAACTGTTTTTT,CASSLPLYREGGEKLFF
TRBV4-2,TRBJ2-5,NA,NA,TGTGCCAGCAGCCAAGAAAGGGTCGGGGAGACCCAGTACTTC,CASSQERVGETQYF
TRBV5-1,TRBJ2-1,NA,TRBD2,TGCGCCAGCAGCTTGAGGGGAGGGGCGGAGCTCAATGAGCAGTTCTTC,CASSLRGGAELNEQFF
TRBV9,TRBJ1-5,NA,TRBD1,TGTGCCAGCAGCGTAGAGGGGACAGGGGGTCAGCCCCAGCATTTT,CASSVEGTGGQPQHF
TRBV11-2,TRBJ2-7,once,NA,TGTGCCAGCAGCTTTTCCGGGAGCTACGAGCAGTACTTC,CASSFSGSYEQYF
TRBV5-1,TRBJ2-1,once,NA,TGCGCCAGCAGCTCACAGGGTCTACACATCAATGAGCAGTTCTTC,CASSSQGLHINEQFF
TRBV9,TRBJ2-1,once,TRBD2,TGTGCCAGCAGCCCTAGACTAGCGGGAGGGCCTTATGAGCAGTTCTTC,CASSPRLAGGPYEQFF
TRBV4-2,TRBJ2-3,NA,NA,TGTGCCAGCAGCCACCAGAACAGGAATACGCAGTATTTT,CASSHQNRNTQYF
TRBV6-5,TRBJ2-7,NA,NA,TGTGCCAGCACTCCGAGGGATGGCGTCTACGAGCAGTACTTC,CASTPRDGVYEQYF
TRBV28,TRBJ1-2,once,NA,TGTGCCAGCAGTTTACTCTACCCACGACAGAGGGCCATTACCTATGGCTACACCTTC,CASSLLYPRQRAITYGYTF
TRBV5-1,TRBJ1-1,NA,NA,TGCGCCAGCAGCCCCGCCCTGAGGAACACTGAAGCTTTCTTT,CASSPALRNTEAFF
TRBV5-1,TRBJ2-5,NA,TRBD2,TGCGCCAGCAGCTTGAATCCTAGCGGAGACCAAGAGACCCAGTACTTC,CASSLNPSGDQETQYF
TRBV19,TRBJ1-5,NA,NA,TGTGCCAGTAGTCGGGTAAGCAATCAGCCCCAGCATTTT,CASSRVSNQPQHF
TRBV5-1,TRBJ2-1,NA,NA,TGCGCCAGCAGCTTCCGTCTACCCGGGGAAAATGAGCAGTTCTTC,CASSFRLPGENEQFF
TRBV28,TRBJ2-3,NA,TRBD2,TGTGCCAGCAGTTCTACTAGCGGGAGGGCCTTAAGCACAGATACGCAGTATTTT,CASSSTSGRALSTDTQYF
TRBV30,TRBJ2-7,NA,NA,TGTGCCTGGAGTCGCGGGGCGACCTACGAGCAGTACTTC,CAWSRGATYEQYF
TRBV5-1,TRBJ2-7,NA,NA,TGCGCCAGCAGCTTTGACAGGCGCGCCTACGAGCAGTACTTC,CASSFDRRAYEQYF
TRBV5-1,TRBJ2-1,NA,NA,TGCGCCAGCAGCTTGACTACAATCAATGAGCAGTTCTTC,CASSLTTINEQFF
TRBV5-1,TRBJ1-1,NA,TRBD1,TGCGCCAGCAGCACCGGACAGGGTTTGACTGAAGCTTTCTTT,CASSTGQGLTEAFF
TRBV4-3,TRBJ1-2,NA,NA,TGCGCCAGCAGCCAAGTAGCGTGGGGTCAGGGTAACTATGGCTACACCTTC,CASSQVAWGQGNYGYTF
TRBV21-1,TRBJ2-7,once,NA,TGTGCCAGCAGCAAGTCTAGCGGGAGGGCCCGCTCCTACGAGCAGTACTTC,CASSKSSGRARSYEQYF
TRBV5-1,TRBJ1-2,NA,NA,TGCGCCAGCAGCTTGGCCCGAGCGGGGGAGAACTATGGCTACACCTTC,CASSLARAGENYGYTF
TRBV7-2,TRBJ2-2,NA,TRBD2,TGTGCCAGCAGCTCTGGTCTAGCGGAGGCTGGGGAGCTGTTTTTT,CASSSGLAEAGELFF
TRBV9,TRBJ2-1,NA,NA,TGTGCCAGCAGCGTAGGGGGACCCCCACCAGTCTTC,CASSVGGPPPVF
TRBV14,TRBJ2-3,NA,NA,TGTGCCAGCAGCCTCTTAGACAGGACTAGCACAGATACGCAGTATTTT,CASSLLDRTSTDTQYF
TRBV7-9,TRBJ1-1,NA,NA,TGTGCCAGCAGCTTAGGCGGGAGTTTTGATGAAGCTTTCTTT,CASSLGGSFDEAFF
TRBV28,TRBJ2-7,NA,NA,TGTGCCAGCATTGGCGGGGGCTACAGCGTTTCCTACGAGCAGTACTTC,CASIGGGYSVSYEQYF
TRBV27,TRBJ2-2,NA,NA,TGTGCCAGCAGTTTTAGTGTGAACACCGGGGAGCTGTTTTTT,CASSFSVNTGELFF
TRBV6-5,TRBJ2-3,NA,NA,TGTGCCAGCAGCCGCACACTAGCTGAAGATACGCAGTATTTT,CASSRTLAEDTQYF
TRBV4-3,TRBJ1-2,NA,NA,TGCGCCAGCAGCTTATTCTCGGGATCATTTAACTATGGCTACACCTTC,CASSLFSGSFNYGYTF
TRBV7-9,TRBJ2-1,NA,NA,TGTGCCAGCAGCTTAACAGGGCTCAGTGAGCAGTTCTTC,CASSLTGLSEQFF
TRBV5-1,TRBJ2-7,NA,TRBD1,TGCGCCAGCAGCCCAAGGACAGGGAACCACGAGCAGTACTTC,CASSPRTGNHEQYF
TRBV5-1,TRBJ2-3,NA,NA,TGCGCCAGCAGCTTGGTCGGTGATCGGGGGAGAGATACGCAGTATTTT,CASSLVGDRGRDTQYF
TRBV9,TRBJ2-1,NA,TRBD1,TGTGCCAGCTCGGACAGGGGGGTGTACGGTGAGCAGTTCTTC,CASSDRGVYGEQFF
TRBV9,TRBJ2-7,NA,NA,TGTGCTAGCAGCGAGAGCTCCGACAGCTACGAGCAGTACTTC,CASSESSDSYEQYF
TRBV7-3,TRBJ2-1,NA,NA,TGTGCCAGCAGCCCCAGGGGACTCTACAATGAGCAGTTCTTC,CASSPRGLYNEQFF
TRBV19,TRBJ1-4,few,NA,TGTGCCAGTAGTCCGTCCGGGAGCAGAAATGAAAAACTGTTTTTT,CASSPSGSRNEKLFF
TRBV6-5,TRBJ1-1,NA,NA,TGTGCCAGCTTGCCCCGCGGGACGGATGAAGCTTTCTTT,CASLPRGTDEAFF
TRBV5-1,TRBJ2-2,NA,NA,TGCGCCAGCAGCCCATCATTGCGGAACGGGGAGCTGTTTTTT,CASSPSLRNGELFF
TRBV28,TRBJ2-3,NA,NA,TGTGCCAGCAGTCCCAAAAGGGGGGGCTGGACAGATACGCAGTATTTT,CASSPKRGGWTDTQYF
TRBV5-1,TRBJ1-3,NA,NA,TGCGCCAGCAGCTTGGACTATTACAGAAACACCATATATTTT,CASSLDYYRNTIYF